This is a list of T cell receptor beta chains from one sample in a study of T cells in Graves' hyperthyroidism and ophthalmopathy. TCRdb itself ran the multiplex PCR reads through MiXCR, one entry per CDR3 protein. The sample yields under 300,000 distinct CDR3 sequences, approximately 14% seen once. The specimen sequenced was blood. These receptors all come from a woman aged 40 to 50 with Graves' hyperthyroidism. The CDR3 runs from the conserved cysteine through the conserved F or W. Each record gives: clone size, V gene, CDR3 length, J gene, D gene, CDR3 protein, CDR3 DNA. D genes are given only for firm matches. The size field is filled for only some rows; it gives once, few, many or a size class.

many	TRBV5-1	16	TRBJ2-2	TRBD2	CASSLGLAGGTGELFF	TGCGCCAGCAGCTTAGGACTAGCGGGAGGCACCGGGGAGCTGTTTTTT
many	TRBV6-1	13	TRBJ1-2	TRBD1	CASSSGGVPGYTF	TGTGCCAGCAGTTCAGGGGGCGTTCCTGGCTACACCTTC
many	TRBV27	14	TRBJ2-5	-	CASSWGAGEETQYF	TGTGCCAGCAGTTGGGGTGCAGGGGAGGAGACCCAGTACTTC
few	TRBV20-1	15	TRBJ1-4	TRBD1	CSAYPGTADNEKLFF	TGCAGTGCTTATCCCGGGACAGCGGATAATGAAAAACTGTTTTTT
many	TRBV3-1	15	TRBJ1-1	TRBD1	CASSQGGTVNTEAFF	TGTGCCAGCAGCCAAGGCGGGACAGTGAACACTGAAGCTTTCTTT
many	TRBV28	12	TRBJ1-3	-	CASSFGLNTIYF	TGTGCCAGCAGTTTTGGTCTGAACACCATATATTTT
many	TRBV3-1	15	TRBJ2-3	-	CASSPSEQGLDTQYF	TGTGCCAGCAGCCCCTCTGAACAGGGACTAGATACGCAGTATTTT
few	TRBV19	13	TRBJ2-5	TRBD2	CASSKGREETQYF	TGTGCCAGTAGCAAGGGGAGGGAAGAGACCCAGTACTTC
-	TRBV14	15	TRBJ1-4	-	CASSQETGPNEKLFF	TGTGCCAGCAGCCAAGAGACAGGACCTAATGAAAAACTGTTTTTT
few	TRBV20-1	12	TRBJ2-5	-	CSAPKNQETQYF	TGCAGTGCCCCCAAGAATCAAGAGACCCAGTACTTC
many	TRBV7-8	15	TRBJ2-3	-	CASSPGAISTDTQYF	TGTGCCAGCAGCCCAGGGGCCATTAGCACAGATACGCAGTATTTT
many	TRBV6-1	15	TRBJ2-7	TRBD2	CASSEASGGDHEQYF	TGTGCCAGCAGTGAAGCTAGCGGGGGAGACCACGAGCAGTACTTC
many	TRBV12-3/TRBV12-4	13	TRBJ1-2	-	CASSSLGGYGYTF	TGTGCCAGCAGCTCGTTAGGGGGCTATGGCTACACCTTC
-	TRBV19	15	TRBJ1-6	-	CASSTSTNSKSPLHF	TGTGCCAGTAGTACCTCAACAAACAGTAAATCACCCCTCCACTTT
many	TRBV10-3	14	TRBJ2-2	TRBD1	CAIGGQTNPGELFF	TGTGCCATCGGGGGACAGACTAATCCCGGGGAGCTGTTTTTT
few	TRBV20-1	12	TRBJ2-1	-	CSAELIYNEQFF	TGCAGTGCCGAATTGATCTACAATGAGCAGTTCTTC